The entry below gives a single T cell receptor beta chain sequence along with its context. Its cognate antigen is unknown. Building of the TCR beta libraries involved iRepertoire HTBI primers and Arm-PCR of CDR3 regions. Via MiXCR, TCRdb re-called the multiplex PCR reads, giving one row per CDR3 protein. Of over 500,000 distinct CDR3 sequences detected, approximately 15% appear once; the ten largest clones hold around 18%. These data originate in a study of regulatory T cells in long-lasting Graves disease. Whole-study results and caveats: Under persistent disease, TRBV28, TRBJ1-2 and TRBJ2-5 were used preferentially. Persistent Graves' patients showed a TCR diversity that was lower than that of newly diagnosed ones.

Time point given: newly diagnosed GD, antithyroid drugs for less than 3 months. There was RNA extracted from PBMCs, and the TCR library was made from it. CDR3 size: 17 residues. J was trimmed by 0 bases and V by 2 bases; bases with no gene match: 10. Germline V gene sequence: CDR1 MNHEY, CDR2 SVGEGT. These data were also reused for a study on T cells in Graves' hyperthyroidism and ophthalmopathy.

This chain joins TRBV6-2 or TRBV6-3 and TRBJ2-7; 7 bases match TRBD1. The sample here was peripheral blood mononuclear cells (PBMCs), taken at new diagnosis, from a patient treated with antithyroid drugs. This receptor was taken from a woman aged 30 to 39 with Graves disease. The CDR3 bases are TGTGCCAGCAGTTACAACTGGGGGACAGTGAGCTCCTACGAGCAGTACTTC. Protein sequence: CASSYNWGTVSSYEQYF.